The rows below give T cell receptor beta chains drawn from one sample of a study of B cell selection in AIRE deficiency. Measured with immunoSEQ multiplex PCR; TCRdb has only the in-frame clones, and not every one. This sample carries around 23,000 clones, over 95% of them seen once, and the ten largest clones take around 0.26%. Sequenced material: CD4+CD127+ conventional T cells sorted from PBMCs. The receptors stem from a human donor in good health. CDR3s include the opening cysteine and the closing phenylalanine or tryptophan. Fields, in order: D gene, clone size, J gene, V gene, CDR3 DNA, CDR3 protein. The D gene is left open where the match is weak. The size of a clone is reported for some rows only, either as once, few or many, or as a class for expanded clones.

NA | NA | TRBJ1-1 | TRBV5-1 | TGCGCCAGCAGCCCCCAGGGGAACACTGAAGCTTTCTTT | CASSPQGNTEAFF
NA | NA | TRBJ2-1 | TRBV7-9 | TGTGCCAGCAGCCCCCGGCAAGCGACCTCCTACAATGAGCAGTTCTTC | CASSPRQATSYNEQFF
NA | NA | TRBJ2-5 | TRBV28 | TGTGCCAGCAGTTTAAGTGGCCAGGGACTTGGGACCCAGTACTTC | CASSLSGQGLGTQYF
TRBD2 | NA | TRBJ2-3 | TRBV7-3 | TGTGCCAGCAGCCCATCTAGCGGGGGGAGGGATACGCAGTATTTT | CASSPSSGGRDTQYF
NA | NA | TRBJ1-1 | TRBV11-2 | TGTGCCAGCAGCTTCCCTTTTAAGGCTTTCTTT | CASSFPFKAFF
TRBD2 | NA | TRBJ2-3 | TRBV18 | TGTGCCAGCTCACCGCCGCCTAGCGGGGGGGCAGGGACGCAGTATTTT | CASSPPPSGGAGTQYF
NA | once | TRBJ1-1 | TRBV9 | TGTGCCAGCAGCCCAAGACAGGCTATGAACACTGAAGCTTTCTTT | CASSPRQAMNTEAFF
NA | NA | TRBJ1-4 | TRBV2 | TGTGCCAGCAAGTACCGACGGAATGAAAAACTGTTTTTT | CASKYRRNEKLFF
TRBD1 | NA | TRBJ2-7 | TRBV27 | TGTGCCAGCAGTCGTGGGGACAGGCCGTCCTACGAGCAGTACTTC | CASSRGDRPSYEQYF
NA | NA | TRBJ2-1 | TRBV5-6 | TGTGCCAGCAGCTTGTGGTTAGGGAACTCCTACAATGAGCAGTTCTTC | CASSLWLGNSYNEQFF
NA | NA | TRBJ2-7 | TRBV18 | TGTGCCAGCTCACCTTCCCAGGGGAGCTACGAGCAGTACTTC | CASSPSQGSYEQYF
NA | NA | TRBJ1-1 | TRBV6-6 | TGTGCCAGCAGCTCCAGGGATGGCACTGAAGCTTTCTTT | CASSSRDGTEAFF
TRBD1 | NA | TRBJ2-7 | TRBV19 | TGTGCCAGTAGTGGCCGGGACAGGGAATCCTACGAGCAGTACTTC | CASSGRDRESYEQYF
TRBD1 | NA | TRBJ1-1 | TRBV29-1 | TGCAGCGTTGTAAGACAGGGCGCGTACACTGAAGCTTTCTTT | CSVVRQGAYTEAFF
NA | NA | TRBJ2-7 | TRBV5-4 | TGTGCCAGCAGCGAAGGGATGAGCTCCTACGAGCAGTACTTC | CASSEGMSSYEQYF
TRBD2 | NA | TRBJ2-7 | TRBV7-2 | TGTGCCAGCAGCCCAAGGAGCGGGGGCGACTACGAGCAGTACTTC | CASSPRSGGDYEQYF
TRBD1 | NA | TRBJ1-1 | TRBV6-6 | TGTGCCAGCAGTAGTGACAGGGTCACTGAAGCTTTCTTT | CASSSDRVTEAFF
NA | NA | TRBJ2-5 | TRBV4-2 | TGTGCCAGCAGCCAAGGGCAGGGGGAGACCCAGTACTTC | CASSQGQGETQYF
TRBD1 | NA | TRBJ1-2 | TRBV6-5 | TGTGCCAGCAGTTCGACAGGGGCCGGCTACACCTTC | CASSSTGAGYTF
NA | NA | TRBJ2-5 | TRBV6-5 | TGTGCCATCTCGCCAGGGGACGAGACCCAGTACTTC | CAISPGDETQYF
NA | NA | TRBJ2-3 | TRBV2 | TGTGCCAGCAGCACCAGTACAGATACGCAGTATTTT | CASSTSTDTQYF
TRBD1 | NA | TRBJ1-2 | TRBV2 | TGTGCCATCAGTGAGGACAGGCAAGGCTACACCTTC | CAISEDRQGYTF
NA | NA | TRBJ1-2 | TRBV6-5 | TGTGCCAGCAGTTACTCCTCGGGGAGGTACGGCTACACCTTC | CASSYSSGRYGYTF
NA | NA | TRBJ2-1 | TRBV19 | TGTGCCAGTAGTCTGAAAGGGAGCTCCTACAATGAGCAGTTCTTC | CASSLKGSSYNEQFF
NA | NA | TRBJ2-1 | TRBV28 | TGTGCCAGCAGTTTATTATCCAGACAGGAGCAGTTCTTC | CASSLLSRQEQFF
NA | NA | TRBJ1-1 | TRBV30 | TGTGCCTGGTACCGACAAATGAACACTGAAGCTTTCTTT | CAWYRQMNTEAFF
NA | NA | TRBJ1-3 | TRBV6-1 | TGTGCCAGCATTTGGGGGGCCGGCGGAAACACCATATATTTT | CASIWGAGGNTIYF